This TCR beta chain was identified in a study of cytomegalovirus exposure and HLA in healthy donors. As for the study in general: The roughly 110 validation repertoires matched the 650 to 850 first-cohort repertoires in platform, a later analysis reported.

On this clone itself: Its matching antigen is unknown.

Overall study results and limits: It was found in a later analysis that first-cohort TCR clusters tended to co-occur in the approximately 130 validation repertoires.

Assay: immunoSEQ multiplex PCR; the TCRdb copy retains only in-frame clones and omits some. The sample lists 65,000 to 75,000 clones, roughly 92% seen once, with 5.3% in the top ten. Sequencing was carried out using PBMCs. This TCR was recovered from a young man in good health and CMV-seropositive.

CDR3 bases: TGTGCCAGCAGCCGGGACAGCAAAAACATTCAGTACTTC. Translated, it gives CASSRDSKNIQYF. The chain links TRBV4-2 to TRBJ2-4; 7 bases match TRBD1. The V and J ends lost 4 bases and 3 bases, in that order; junction bases with no gene match: 0. CDR3 length: 13 amino acids. The germline gives CDR1 LGHNA, CDR2 YNFKEQ.